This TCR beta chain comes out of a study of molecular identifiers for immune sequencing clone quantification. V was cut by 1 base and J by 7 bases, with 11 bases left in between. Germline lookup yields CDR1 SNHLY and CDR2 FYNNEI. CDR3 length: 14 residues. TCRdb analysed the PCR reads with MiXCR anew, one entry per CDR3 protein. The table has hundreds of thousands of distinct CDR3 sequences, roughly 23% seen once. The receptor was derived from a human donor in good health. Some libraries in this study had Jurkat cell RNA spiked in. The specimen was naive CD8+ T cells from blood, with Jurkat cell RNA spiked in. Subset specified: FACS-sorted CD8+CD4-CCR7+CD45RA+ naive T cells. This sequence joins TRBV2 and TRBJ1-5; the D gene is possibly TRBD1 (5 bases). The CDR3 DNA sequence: TGTGCCAGCAGTGAAGTCGGGGGGGTGCAGCCCCAGCATTTT. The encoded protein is CASSEVGGVQPQHF.